The 9 T cell receptor beta chains listed next were all sequenced from one sample in a study of regulatory T cells in long-lasting Graves disease. Building of the TCR beta libraries involved iRepertoire HTBI primers and Arm-PCR of CDR3 regions. MiXCR, run by TCRdb on the multiplex PCR reads, gives a single entry per CDR3 protein. This table has a few hundred thousand distinct CDR3 sequences, 22% appearing once. Time point in this sample: persistent/refractory GD, antithyroid drugs over 5 years with positive TRAb. Preparation of the TCR library used RNA extracted from PBMCs. Material: peripheral blood mononuclear cells (PBMCs), obtained when the disease was refractory, from a patient treated with antithyroid drugs. These receptors were obtained from a female donor with Graves disease.

This clonotype was seen at least ten times. The chain is built from TRBV6-2 or TRBV6-3 and TRBJ2-5; TRBD2 aligns across 12 bases. Germline V gene sequence: CDR1 MNHEY, CDR2 SVGEGT. The CDR3 covers 15 residues. The J segment lost 4 bases and the V segment lost 2 bases, leaving 2 bases of the junction unmatched. CDR3 sequence reads: CASSYLTSGRETQYF. Here the CDR3 DNA reads TGTGCCAGCAGTTACCTGACTAGCGGGAGAGAGACCCAGTACTTC.

The table lists this clonotype with many counts. The chain joins TRBV2 to TRBJ2-5; 10 nucleotides match TRBD2. TRBJ2-1 explains the end of the DNA better; the J call may be wrong. CDR3 size: 19 residues. In germline, CDR1 is SNHLY, CDR2 FYNNEI. The CDR3 protein is CASSEGHPALASGRSEQFF. The CDR3, as DNA: TGTGCCAGCAGTGAAGGCCACCCCGCGTTGGCTAGCGGGAGAAGTGAGCAGTTCTTC.

In its sample, this clonotype was seen a few times. The rearrangement links TRBV5-1 to TRBJ1-2; 8 bases are shared with TRBD1. The CDR3 totals 14 residues. Per germline, CDR1 SGHRS and CDR2 YFSETQ. The V segment lost 4 bases and the J segment 8 bases; nucleotides outside the gene matches: 10. The CDR3 DNA follows: TGCGCCAGCAGCCCGGGACAGGCACGATCGGGCTACACCTTC. This translates into CASSPGQARSGYTF.

This clonotype occurred a few times. The chain couples TRBV12-3 or TRBV12-4 to TRBJ2-2; TRBD1 might be the D (5 bases). Between the trimmed V and J ends, which lost 7 bases and 4 bases, there was a span of 16 bases. This CDR3 is 15 amino acids long. The CDR3 sequence: CASTPSPGLTGELFF. In nucleotides, the CDR3 is TGTGCCAGCACTCCTTCGCCAGGGCTCACCGGGGAGCTGTTTTTT.

This clonotype was recorded a few times. V gene TRBV20-1 combines with J gene TRBJ1-6; 8 bases are shared with TRBD1. Germline values: CDR1 DFQATT, CDR2 SNEGSKA (reference sequence). The CDR3 spans 15 residues. V shed 3 bases, J shed 8 bases, and the junction held 9 bases outside the gene matches. This chain's CDR3 is CSARERQGMDSPLHF. The CDR3 nucleotides are TGCAGTGCTAGGGAACGACAGGGGATGGATTCACCCCTCCACTTT.

This clonotype was counted a few times. V and J are TRBV7-2 and TRBJ2-3; D possibly uses TRBD1 or TRBD2 (5 bases each). V lost 4 bases to trimming and J lost 6 bases, with 20 bases between them. The CDR3 extends over 16 amino acids. Germline CDR1 SGHTA, CDR2 FQGNSA. The CDR3 DNA is TGTGCCAGCAGCTCTATGCGCCAGGGATCGGGGGATACGCAGTATTTT. This encodes CASSSMRQGSGDTQYF.

This clonotype was found many times. The chain has TRBV7-2 and TRBJ2-7; D gene uncertain. Germline CDR1 reads SGHTA; CDR2 reads FQGNSA. Trimming shortened V by 2 bases and J by 3 bases, and 14 bases separated the two germline ends. CDR3 size: 15 residues. DNA for the CDR3: TGTGCCAGCAGCTTACAGGTGGGCGGATTCTACGAGCAGTACTTC. As protein: CASSLQVGGFYEQYF. Supplemented by reference TRBV7-2 and TRBJ2-7, the full variable domain reads GAGVSQSPSNKVTEKGKDVELRCDPISGHTALYWYRQSLGQGLEFLIYFQGNSAPDKSGLPSDRFSAERTGGSVSTLTIQRTQQEDSAVYLCASSLQVGGFYEQYFGPGTRLTVT.

The chain carries TRBV6-1 and TRBJ2-1; no clear D gene. The CDR3 length is 11 residues. Germline CDR1 and CDR2: MNHNS and SASEGT. Deletions cut 8 bases from V and 7 bases from J, with 9 bases between. In DNA, the CDR3 is TGTGCCAGCGGAAGGCGGAATGAGCAGTTCTTC. Amino acid sequence: CASGRRNEQFF.

The V and J genes are TRBV19 and TRBJ2-1, with 9 positions matching TRBD1. Germline CDR1 and CDR2: LNHDA and SQIVND (reference sequence). The CDR3 sequence is 15 residues long. The V and J ends lost 4 bases and 8 bases, in that order; junction bases with no gene match: 9. The CDR3 nucleotides read TGTGCCAGTAGTACCTACAGGGGGCCAAGCGATGAGCAGTTCTTC. Protein: CASSTYRGPSDEQFF.